The 21 T cell receptor beta chains below all came from one sample that was sequenced in a study of T cell changes during pregnancy in multiple sclerosis. Some clones are missing from TCRdb's copy, which holds only in-frame ones; the method was immunoSEQ multiplex PCR. This table has approximately 100,000 clones, approximately 90% appearing once. The sequencing used peripheral blood, collected after pregnancy. The receptors come from a female donor with multiple sclerosis, enrolled in a pregnancy study.

This sequence joins TRBV5-1 and TRBJ2-7, with 9 positions matching TRBD2. With 5 bases clipped from V and 1 base from J, the junction kept 7 bases outside the gene matches. The CDR3 contains 15 residues. Germline assignment: CDR1 SGHRS and CDR2 YFSETQ. In DNA form, the CDR3 reads TGCGCCAGCAGTCATGGAGCGGGGGGATCCTACGAGCAGTACTTC. Translating it yields CASSHGAGGSYEQYF.

The CDR3 spells CASTGTDTQYF. CDR3 nucleotide sequence: TGTGCCAGTACAGGGACAGATACGCAGTATTTT. The chain uses TRBV19 and TRBJ2-3; D may be TRBD1 (5 bases). There are 11 residues in the CDR3. Trimming pared 7 bases from V and 3 bases from J, leaving 5 bases between. In germline, CDR1 is LNHDA, CDR2 SQIVND (reference sequence).

Only one count was recorded for this clone. The V gene is TRBV12-5, the J gene TRBJ2-2; D not resolved. CDR3 length: 17 residues. The V gene's germline CDR1 is LGHNT and CDR2 FRNRAP. The V and J ends lost 0 bases and 0 bases respectively, with 11 bases between them. The CDR3 DNA is TGTGCTAGTGGTTTGGTACGTGCGGCAGCGAACACCGGGGAGCTGTTTTTT. Protein sequence: CASGLVRAAANTGELFF.

CDR3 residues: CATSGGTDNQPQHF. In nucleotides, the CDR3 is TGTGCCACCAGTGGGGGGACGGATAATCAGCCCCAGCATTTT. V gene TRBV15 combines with J gene TRBJ1-5, with D possibly matching TRBD1 (5 bases). The germline CDR1 and CDR2 sequences are LNHNV and YYDKDF (reference sequence). Deletions cut 6 bases from V and 4 bases from J, with 13 bases between. The CDR3 extends over 14 amino acids. Drawing the rest from reference TRBV15 and TRBJ1-5, the complete variable domain is DAMVIQNPRYQVTQFGKPVTLSCSQTLNHNVMYWYQQKSSQAPKLLFHYYDKDFNNEADTPDNFQSRRPNTSFCFLDIRSPGLGDTAMYLCATSGGTDNQPQHFGDGTRLSIL.

This clone was counted once. V gene TRBV4-2 combines with J gene TRBJ2-1; 11 bases agree with TRBD2. V was pared by 0 bases and J by 9 bases, with 4 bases of the junction left unmatched. CDR1 is LGHNA, CDR2 YNFKEQ, per germline. The CDR3 totals 15 residues. CDR3 in amino acids: CASSQDSGGAIEQFF. Written as DNA, the CDR3 is TGTGCCAGCAGCCAAGATAGCGGGGGGGCCATTGAGCAGTTCTTC.

This chain links TRBV6-5 with TRBJ2-7; 7 bases line up with TRBD1. Germline CDR1 and CDR2: MNHEY and SVGAGI. The CDR3 length is 11 residues. Trimming cost V 5 bases and J 10 bases; bases outside gene matches: 5. CDR3 DNA sequence: TGTGCCAGCAGTCCGGGACAGTCCCAGTACTTC. Encoded protein: CASSPGQSQYF.

J is TRBJ2-5 and V is TRBV5-4, with D possibly matching TRBD2 (5 bases). The CDR3 length is 13 residues. V was clipped by 2 bases and J by 4 bases, with 9 bases between them. Germline V gives CDR1 SGHNT, CDR2 YYREEE (reference sequence). The CDR3, as DNA: TGTGCCAGCAGCTTTTCTGCGGGAGAGACCCAGTACTTC. It is translated as CASSFSAGETQYF.

This chain links TRBV9 with TRBJ2-7; the D gene is possibly TRBD2 (7 bases). V lost 3 bases and J 4 bases, leaving 23 bases between the germline ends. CDR3 length equals 17 residues. Germline V gene data show CDR1 as SGDLS and CDR2 as YYNGEE. The CDR3: CASSEGLGGGAGYEQYF. The CDR3 DNA follows: TGTGCCAGCAGCGAGGGATTGGGGGGGGGCGCAGGGTACGAGCAGTACTTC.

The rearrangement uses TRBV9 and TRBJ1-2, with D possibly matching TRBD1 (5 bases). CDR3 length: 11 residues. Germline V gene lookup returns CDR1 SGDLS and CDR2 YYNGEE. Trimming cost V 3 bases and J 7 bases, with 7 bases left between them. The CDR3 nucleotides read TGTGCCAGCAGCGGCAGGGTTGGCTACACCTTC. It specifies CASSGRVGYTF.

The genes are TRBV6-5 and TRBJ1-2; D uncertain. V was trimmed by 3 bases and J by 2 bases, leaving 13 bases between them. The CDR3 runs 15 residues. From germline, CDR1 is MNHEY and CDR2 SVGAGI. DNA for the CDR3: TGTGCCAGCAGTTATGGGGAGGGTTTCAACTATGGCTACACCTTC. This encodes CASSYGEGFNYGYTF.

The chain has TRBV6-1 and TRBJ2-3, with TRBD2 matching 11 bases. Unmatched junction bases numbered 12, after V lost 4 bases and J lost 0 bases. The V gene's germline CDR1 is MNHNS and CDR2 SASEGT. The CDR3 has 19 amino acids. CDR3 sequence (DNA): TGTGCCAGCAGTGTTCTGATTGCTAGCGGGGGGCAAAGCACAGATACGCAGTATTTT. Its protein is CASSVLIASGGQSTDTQYF.

The chain joins TRBV5-6 to TRBJ2-7; TRBD2 matches 11 bases. Germline V gene sequence: CDR1 SGHDT, CDR2 YYEEEE. This CDR3 contains 15 residues. The V segment lost 4 bases and the J segment 4 bases; nucleotides outside the gene matches: 7. This CDR3 is CASSEGLAVPYEQYF. The CDR3 region has the DNA TGTGCCAGCAGCGAGGGACTAGCGGTGCCGTACGAGCAGTACTTC.

As to this clone: The junction and the germline gene differ at one end; a read error may be behind it. The chain recombines TRBV25-1 with TRBJ2-3; the match to TRBD2 covers 8 bases. CDR3 length equals 14 residues. In germline, CDR1 is MGHDK, CDR2 SYGVNS. As DNA, the CDR3 is TGTGCCAGCAGTGCGGCGGGGGGCACAGATACACAGTATTTT. Protein sequence: CASSAAGGTDTQYF.

The genes are TRBV6-5 and TRBJ2-5, with 11 positions matching TRBD1. TRBJ2-7 matches the DNA end more closely, so the J call is doubtful. In germline, CDR1 is MNHEY, CDR2 SVGAGI. The CDR3 is 14 amino acids. CDR3 DNA: TGTGCCAGCAAAGGGACAGGGGGTGCGCACGAGCAGTACTTC. Translating gives CASKGTGGAHEQYF.

The chain joins TRBV7-4 to TRBJ1-4, with D tentatively TRBD1 (5 bases). The CDR3 length is 14 residues. Germline V gene data show CDR1 as SGHVT and CDR2 as SQSDAQ. The ends were cut back, 5 bases at V and 10 bases at J, with 17 bases in the middle. The CDR3 protein is CASSHQGFVLKLFF. The DNA of the CDR3 is TGTGCCAGCAGCCATCAGGGTTTTGTCCTAAAACTGTTTTTT. The full variable domain, in which reference TRBV7-4 and TRBJ1-4 provide the parts outside the CDR3, is GAGVSQSPRYKVAKRGRDVALRCDSISGHVTLYWYRQTLGQGSEVLTYSQSDAQRDKSGRPSGRFSAERPERSVSTLKIQRTEQGDSAVYLCASSHQGFVLKLFFGSGTQLSVL.

This sequence joins TRBV19 and TRBJ1-1; weak D call: TRBD1 (5 bases). The CDR3 contains 16 residues. Per the germline V gene, CDR1 is LNHDA and CDR2 is SQIVND (reference sequence). The ends were cut back, 2 bases at V and 1 base at J, with 14 bases in the middle. As DNA, the CDR3 is TGTGCCAGTAGTATATCGCCAGGGAGGGCGAACACTGAAGCTTTCTTT. Translated, it gives CASSISPGRANTEAFF.

The V call is TRBV6-5, the J call TRBJ2-5; D is ambiguous. CDR1 MNHEY and CDR2 SVGAGI come from the germline V gene. The CDR3 runs 13 residues. V lost 5 bases, J lost 6 bases, and 13 bases lay in between. The CDR3 DNA is TGTGCCAGCAGTACAATAGACACACAGACCCAGTACTTC. Protein product: CASSTIDTQTQYF.

V is TRBV6-4 and J is TRBJ2-2; D may be TRBD1 (6 bases). The CDR3 has 16 residues. Trimming removed 4 bases from V and 2 bases from J, with 14 bases in between. Germline CDR1 MRHNA, CDR2 SNTAGT. In DNA form, the CDR3 reads TGTGCCAGCAGTGCACAGGGTATAAGAAACACCGGGGAGCTGTTTTTT. Translated, it gives CASSAQGIRNTGELFF.

J is TRBJ1-4 and V is TRBV6-5; a possible D gene is TRBD1 (5 bases). CDR1 is MNHEY, CDR2 SVGAGI, per germline. This CDR3 has 12 amino acids. V shed 5 bases and J shed 8 bases, with 9 bases lying between them. The CDR3 loop reads CASSRGGEKLFF. The CDR3 nucleotides read TGTGCCAGCAGTCGGGGGGGGGAAAAACTGTTTTTT.

The CDR3 DNA is TGTGCCAGCAGCTTAAGACAAGCGGGGGCGTACTACAATGAGCAGTTCTTC. It yields the protein CASSLRQAGAYYNEQFF. The rearrangement joins TRBV7-3 to TRBJ2-1; 8 bases fit TRBD2. This CDR3 has 17 residues. Per the germline V gene, CDR1 is SGHTA and CDR2 is FQGTGA. The trim removed 1 base at V and 3 bases at J, leaving 8 bases unmatched.

The V gene is TRBV6-1, the J gene TRBJ2-1; tentative D call: TRBD1 (6 bases). The ends were cut back, 4 bases at V and 2 bases at J, with 12 bases in the middle. Germline CDR1 reads MNHNS; CDR2 reads SASEGT. The CDR3 loop spans 15 amino acids. The CDR3 spells CASSGMTGTYNEQFF. The CDR3 DNA reads TGTGCCAGCAGTGGGATGACAGGAACCTACAATGAGCAGTTCTTC.